The 29 T cell receptor beta chains below were found in one sample sequenced in a study of T cell responses to AZD1222 COVID-19 vaccine. This table comes from immunoSEQ multiplex PCR, and its TCRdb copy is limited to in-frame clones, with some not included. The data hold some 92,000 clones, with approximately 90% observed a single time. The starting material was peripheral blood, obtained on day 0 of AZD1222 vaccination. The receptors derive from an adult in good health.

J is TRBJ1-2 and V is TRBV18; no firm D call. Germline loops: CDR1 KGHSH, CDR2 LQKENI. CDR3 length: 14 amino acids. Trimming removed 3 bases at V and 6 bases at J, with 14 bases between. The CDR3 nucleotides are TGTGCCAGCTCACCTGAGTCGGGAAGTCATGGCTACACCTTC. Amino acid sequence: CASSPESGSHGYTF.

The chain combines TRBV18 with TRBJ2-1, with D maybe TRBD1 (6 bases). The V and J ends lost 6 bases and 5 bases respectively, with 20 bases between them. The CDR3 runs 16 residues. Germline CDR1 KGHSH, CDR2 LQKENI. For the CDR3, the DNA is TGTGCCAGCTCTTTCAGGGCAGGACAGTCGAACAATGAGCAGTTCTTC. Encoded protein: CASSFRAGQSNNEQFF. The full variable domain, completed using reference TRBV18 and TRBJ2-1, is NAGVMQNPRHLVRRRGQEARLRCSPMKGHSHVYWYRQLPEEGLKFMVYLQKENIIDESGMPKERFSAEFPKEGPSILRIQQVVRGDSAAYFCASSFRAGQSNNEQFFGPGTRLTVL.

The rearrangement links TRBV18 to TRBJ2-3; the D gene is possibly TRBD1 (5 bases). The CDR3 is 15 residues long. Between the trimmed V and J ends, which lost 3 bases and 3 bases, there was a span of 13 bases. CDR1 and CDR2 (germline): KGHSH, LQKENI. CDR3: CASSPRLGPTDTQYF. DNA of the CDR3: TGTGCCAGCTCACCCCGTCTGGGGCCGACAGATACGCAGTATTTT.

The chain employs TRBV24-1 and TRBJ2-1; 8 bases map to TRBD2. J was trimmed by 13 bases and V by 4 bases; bases with no gene match: 11. Germline values: CDR1 KGHDR, CDR2 SFDVKD. This CDR3 spans 14 amino acids. CDR3 coding DNA: TGTGCCACCAGTGAAAGAGCGGGGGTTAGCCCCCAGTTCTTC. Translation: CATSERAGVSPQFF.

The genes are TRBV27 and TRBJ2-7, with D possibly being TRBD1 (6 bases). The V gene's germline CDR1 is MNHEY and CDR2 SMNVEV (reference sequence). The CDR3 sequence is 15 residues long. The V and J ends lost 8 bases and 4 bases respectively, with 21 bases between them. The CDR3 sequence is CASFSLGAGEYEQYF. The CDR3 region has the DNA TGTGCCAGCTTTTCTTTAGGAGCAGGGGAATACGAGCAGTACTTC.

The CDR3 loop is CASCRGAGVQLTNEKLFF. As DNA, the CDR3 is TGTGCCAGCTGTCGAGGGGCAGGGGTCCAACTAACTAATGAAAAACTGTTTTTT. This chain uses TRBV2 with TRBJ1-4; possible D gene TRBD1, 6 bases. Germline values: CDR1 SNHLY, CDR2 FYNNEI. The CDR3 is made up of 18 amino acids. Trimming removed 8 bases from V and 1 base from J, with 23 bases in between.

This clone has only one observation. The chain links TRBV6-4 to TRBJ2-3, with 10 bases aligning to TRBD2. The J segment lost 3 bases and the V segment lost 5 bases, leaving 5 bases of the junction unmatched. The CDR3 spans 15 residues. The germline gives CDR1 MRHNA, CDR2 SNTAGT. The CDR3 DNA sequence: TGTGCCAGCAGTACCGGACTAGCGGTAACAGATACGCAGTATTTT. It specifies CASSTGLAVTDTQYF.

V gene TRBV4-1 combines with J gene TRBJ1-1; perhaps TRBD1 as D (6 bases). Germline V gene data show CDR1 as MGHRA and CDR2 as YSYEKL. The germline V and J ends were trimmed by 4 bases and 4 bases, with 16 bases remaining between them. The CDR3 runs 15 residues. CDR3 in amino acids: CASSPNPTGSTEAFF. The CDR3 region has the DNA TGCGCCAGCAGCCCGAACCCCACAGGGTCCACTGAAGCTTTCTTT.

The rearrangement uses TRBV27 and TRBJ2-3; maybe TRBD1 (6 bases). V lost 4 bases and J 2 bases, leaving 16 bases between the germline ends. Germline CDR1 is MNHEY and CDR2 is SMNVEV (reference sequence). The CDR3 covers 16 residues. The CDR3 DNA reads TGTGCCAGCAGTTCCCCCTATCGGGACAACACAGATACGCAGTATTTT. This encodes CASSSPYRDNTDTQYF.

This chain joins TRBV19 and TRBJ2-1, with 8 bases lining up with TRBD1. The CDR3 is made up of 16 amino acids. J gave up 0 bases and V 1 base, and 2 bases lay outside the gene matches. Germline-derived CDR1 and CDR2 are LNHDA and SQIVND (reference sequence). CDR3 sequence (DNA): TGTGCCAGTAGTATAGGGACAGGGAGCTCCTACAATGAGCAGTTCTTC. This translates into CASSIGTGSSYNEQFF.

The chain has TRBV4-1 and TRBJ1-1, with D tentatively TRBD1 (5 bases). Germline assignment: CDR1 MGHRA and CDR2 YSYEKL. The CDR3 runs to 14 residues. V gave up 2 bases and J gave up 4 bases, with 11 bases separating them. CDR3 in amino acids: CASSQPGGFTEAFF. The CDR3 DNA reads as TGCGCCAGCAGCCAACCTGGGGGTTTCACTGAAGCTTTCTTT.

The gene calls are TRBV27 and TRBJ1-1, with a tentative D call TRBD1 (5 bases). V was pared by 8 bases and J by 1 base, with 17 bases between. There are 15 residues in the CDR3. The germline V gene encodes CDR1 MNHEY and CDR2 SMNVEV (reference sequence). The CDR3 DNA follows: TGTGCCAGCCTGGGGGGGTTAGGGCCGAACACTGAAGCTTTCTTT. Its translation: CASLGGLGPNTEAFF.

The J gene is TRBJ1-5, the V gene TRBV4-3; TRBD1 is a possible D gene (5 bases). Germline V lookup: CDR1 LGHNA, CDR2 YSLEER. The CDR3 runs 15 residues. V gave up 3 bases and J gave up 3 bases, with 12 bases separating them. In DNA form, the CDR3 reads TGCGCCAGCAGCCAGGAGGGACGGTACAATCAGCCCCAGCATTTT. Encoded protein: CASSQEGRYNQPQHF.

The chain links TRBV28 to TRBJ1-5; no firm D call. The V end lost 6 bases, the J end lost 2 bases, and 14 bases lay between the germline ends. Per germline, CDR1 MDHEN and CDR2 SYDVKM. This CDR3 comprises 15 residues. The CDR3 DNA is TGTGCCAGCAGCACCCAGGTATTTGGCAATCAGCCCCAGCATTTT. Its translation is CASSTQVFGNQPQHF. The variable domain in full, completed from reference TRBV28 and TRBJ1-5, reads DVKVTQSSRYLVKRTGEKVFLECVQDMDHENMFWYRQDPGLGLRLIYFSYDVKMKEKGDIPEGYSVSREKKERFSLILESASTNQTSMYLCASSTQVFGNQPQHFGDGTRLSIL.

J is TRBJ2-1 and V is TRBV7-3; 7 positions agree with TRBD2. This CDR3 comprises 15 residues. After removal of 2 bases from V and 3 bases from J, the junction contained 4 bases not matched to a gene. Per germline, CDR1 SGHTA and CDR2 FQGTGA. The CDR3 sequence: CASSLDGDYYNEQFF. CDR3 DNA: TGTGCCAGCAGCTTAGATGGGGACTACTACAATGAGCAGTTCTTC.

This clone was seen once. The chain recombines TRBV24-1 with TRBJ2-5; D possibly corresponds to TRBD2 (5 bases). Deletions cut 8 bases from V and 7 bases from J, with 16 bases between. CDR3 length equals 13 residues. Per the germline V gene, CDR1 is KGHDR and CDR2 is SFDVKD. This chain's CDR3 is CATTRAVLLTQYF. For the CDR3, the DNA is TGTGCCACCACGCGGGCAGTTCTGCTGACCCAGTACTTC.

This clone was observed a handful of times. V gene TRBV28 combines with J gene TRBJ1-2; the D gene is possibly TRBD1 (6 bases). Germline-derived CDR1 and CDR2 are MDHEN and SYDVKM. The CDR3 consists of 13 residues. Trimming left V 8 bases short and J 0 bases short, with 10 bases between. The CDR3 loop is CASQGSANYGYTF. In DNA, the CDR3 is TGTGCCAGCCAGGGGTCAGCTAACTATGGCTACACCTTC.

This clone was observed once. This sequence joins TRBV18 and TRBJ1-2; a weak D match, TRBD1 (5 bases). There are 16 residues in the CDR3. Per germline, CDR1 KGHSH and CDR2 LQKENI. V lost 3 bases and J lost 4, with 18 bases in between. CDR3 protein: CASSPREGSSVYGYTF. The CDR3 DNA reads TGTGCCAGCTCACCCCGGGAGGGGTCTTCGGTCTATGGCTACACCTTC.

The CDR3 here is CASSPGTADPSYEQYF. The CDR3 DNA reads as TGTGCCAGCAGCCCCGGGACGGCGGATCCCTCCTACGAGCAGTACTTC. This sequence joins TRBV5-4 and TRBJ2-7; the D gene could be TRBD1 or TRBD2 (5 bases each). The CDR3 extends over 16 amino acids. Germline loops: CDR1 SGHNT, CDR2 YYREEE (reference sequence). V dropped 4 bases and J dropped 0 bases, with 17 bases sitting between them.

The rearrangement links TRBV7-2 to TRBJ1-4; D is ambiguous. The CDR3 covers 13 residues. The germline gives CDR1 SGHTA, CDR2 FQGNSA. The V gene lost 9 bases and the J gene lost 8 bases, with 16 bases spanning the gap. This chain's CDR3 is CASRRSGWEKLFF. The CDR3 DNA sequence: TGTGCCAGTAGACGTTCGGGTTGGGAAAAACTGTTTTTT.

This clone was recorded once. The chain uses TRBV5-1 and TRBJ1-6, with D possibly being TRBD1 (5 bases). Deletions cut 2 bases from V and 5 bases from J, with 8 bases between. The CDR3 runs to 14 residues. The germline gives CDR1 SGHRS, CDR2 YFSETQ. The CDR3 DNA is TGCGCCAGCAGCTTCCCACAGGATAATTCACCCCTCCACTTT. Translated: CASSFPQDNSPLHF.

The chain combines TRBV9 with TRBJ1-1, with D possibly being TRBD1 (6 bases). Germline CDR1 SGDLS, CDR2 YYNGEE. The V and J ends lost 4 bases and 6 bases respectively, with 10 bases between them. This CDR3 is 12 amino acids long. The CDR3 region has the DNA TGTGCCAGCAGCCCCACAGGGTCTGAAGCTTTCTTT. It codes for CASSPTGSEAFF. The full variable domain, with the rest looked up from reference TRBV9 and TRBJ1-1, is DSGVTQTPKHLITATGQRVTLRCSPRSGDLSVYWYQQSLDQGLQFLIQYYNGEERAKGNILERFSAQQFPDLHSELNLSSLELGDSALYFCASSPTGSEAFFGQGTRLTVV.

This chain joins TRBV5-3 and TRBJ2-6; the D is unclear. TRBV5-3 is known as an ORF, though its function is uncertain. Trimming took 3 bases from V and 0 from J, leaving 10 bases between them. CDR3 size: 16 residues. CDR3 region: CARSWTGPSGANVLTF. CDR3 bases: TGTGCCAGAAGCTGGACCGGGCCCTCTGGGGCCAACGTCCTGACTTTC.

This clone has only one observation. This sequence joins TRBV4-3 and TRBJ2-1; no firm D call. The CDR3 has 15 residues. Germline V gene data show CDR1 as LGHNA and CDR2 as YSLEER. The V end was cut by 1 base, the J end by 10 bases, with 17 bases between. The CDR3, as DNA: TGCGCCAGCAGCCAAGCTTTGGACCCCCCTTGGGAGCAGTTCTTC. It encodes CASSQALDPPWEQFF.

V is TRBV6-1 and J is TRBJ2-4; D possibly corresponds to TRBD2 (5 bases). Germline values: CDR1 MNHNS, CDR2 SASEGT. V lost 6 bases and J lost 2, with 17 bases in between. This CDR3 is built from 16 residues. The CDR3 loop is CASRELVRGTKNIQYF. The CDR3 coding sequence is TGTGCCAGCAGGGAACTAGTCCGAGGCACCAAAAACATTCAGTACTTC.

The CDR3 loop is CASSLGGYEQYF. CDR3 nucleotide sequence: TGTGCCAGCAGCTTGGGAGGGTACGAGCAGTACTTC. This chain links TRBV5-5 with TRBJ2-7, with TRBD2 as a possible D gene (5 bases). Germline values: CDR1 SGHKS, CDR2 YYEKEE (reference sequence). The CDR3 totals 12 residues. V was cut by 0 bases and J by 4 bases, with 5 bases left in between. The entire variable domain, with the rest obtained from reference TRBV5-5 and TRBJ2-7, is as follows: DAGVTQSPTHLIKTRGQQVTLRCSPISGHKSVSWYQQVLGQGPQFIFQYYEKEERGRGNFPDRFSARQFPNYSSELNVNALLLGDSALYLCASSLGGYEQYFGPGTRLTVT.

The chain has TRBV7-3 and TRBJ2-7, with no clear D. The ends were cut back, 6 bases at V and 0 bases at J, with 12 bases in the middle. Germline V gene data show CDR1 as SGHTA and CDR2 as FQGTGA. The CDR3 spans 14 residues. CDR3 sequence (DNA): TGTGCCAGCAGGTTAGTCCCGATCTCCTACGAGCAGTACTTC. It codes for CASRLVPISYEQYF.

This clone has just one count. The CDR3 sequence is CASSQGGRPLSHF. The CDR3 coding sequence is TGTGCCAGCAGCCAAGGGGGACGCCCGCTTAGTCACTTT. V usage is TRBV3-1 (or the pseudogene TRBV3-2) and J usage is TRBJ1-6, with D perhaps matching TRBD1 (5 bases). The CDR3 runs 13 residues. Germline V gene lookup returns CDR1 LGHDT and CDR2 YNNKEL (reference sequence). Trimming left V 1 base short and J 19 bases short, with 17 bases between.

In this sample, this clone turned up once. V gene TRBV5-1 combines with J gene TRBJ2-5; 8 bases are shared with TRBD1. Germline V CDR1 and CDR2: SGHRS, YFSETQ. This CDR3 spans 14 amino acids. The trim removed 5 bases at V and 4 bases at J, leaving 7 bases unmatched. CDR3 nucleotide sequence: TGCGCCAGCAGGCCACGACAGGGGATAGAGACCCAGTACTTC. Translation gives CASRPRQGIETQYF.